This T cell receptor beta chain was recorded in a study of shared clonotypes between healthy human individuals. The CDR3 spans 12 residues. V gave up 2 bases and J gave up 8 bases, with 6 bases separating them. CDR1 and CDR2 from the germline V gene are SGHVS and FQNEAQ. The authors loaded about 200 ng DNA, roughly 33,000 T cell genomes, into sorted-subset replicate PCRs. The repertoire was sequenced with immunoSEQ multiplex PCR; TCRdb's copy has only in-frame clones and lacks some. The table records over 150,000 clones, over 50% of them present only once. The receptor was derived from a man aged 25 to 40 in good health. The sample comprised memory CD4+ T cells sorted from blood. Subset given: CD45RA-negative fraction. The chain employs TRBV7-8 and TRBJ2-2; D is ambiguous. The CDR3 DNA reads as TGTGCCAGCAGCTTACGTCGAGGGGAGCTGTTTTTT. Protein sequence: CASSLRRGELFF.